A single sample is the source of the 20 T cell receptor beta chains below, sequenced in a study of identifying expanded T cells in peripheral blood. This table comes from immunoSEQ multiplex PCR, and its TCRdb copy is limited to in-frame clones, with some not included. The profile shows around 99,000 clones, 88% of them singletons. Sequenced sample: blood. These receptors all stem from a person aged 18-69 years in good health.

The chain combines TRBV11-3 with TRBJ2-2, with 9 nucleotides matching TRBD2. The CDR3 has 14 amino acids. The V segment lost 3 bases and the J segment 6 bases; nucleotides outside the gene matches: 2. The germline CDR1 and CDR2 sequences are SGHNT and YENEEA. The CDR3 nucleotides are TGTGCCAGCAGCTTTGGCGGGAGGGCCGGGGAGCTGTTTTTT. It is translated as CASSFGGRAGELFF.

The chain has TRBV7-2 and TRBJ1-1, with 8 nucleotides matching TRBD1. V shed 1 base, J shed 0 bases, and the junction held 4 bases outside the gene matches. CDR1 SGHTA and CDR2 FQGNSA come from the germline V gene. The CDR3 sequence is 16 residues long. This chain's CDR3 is CASSLGQGRMNTEAFF. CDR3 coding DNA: TGTGCCAGCAGCTTAGGACAGGGGAGGATGAACACTGAAGCTTTCTTT.

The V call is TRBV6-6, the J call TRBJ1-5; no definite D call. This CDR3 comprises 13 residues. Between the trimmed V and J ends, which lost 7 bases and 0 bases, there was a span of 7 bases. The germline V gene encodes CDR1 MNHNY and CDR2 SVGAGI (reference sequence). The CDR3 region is CASTQDSNQPQHF. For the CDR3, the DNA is TGTGCCAGCACCCAAGATAGCAATCAGCCCCAGCATTTT.

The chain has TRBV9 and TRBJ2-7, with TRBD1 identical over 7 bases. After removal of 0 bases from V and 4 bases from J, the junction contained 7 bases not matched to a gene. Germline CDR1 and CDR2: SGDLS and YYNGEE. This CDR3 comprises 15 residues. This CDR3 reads CASSVGGQALYEQYF. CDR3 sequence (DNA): TGTGCCAGCAGCGTAGGTGGACAGGCCTTATACGAGCAGTACTTC.

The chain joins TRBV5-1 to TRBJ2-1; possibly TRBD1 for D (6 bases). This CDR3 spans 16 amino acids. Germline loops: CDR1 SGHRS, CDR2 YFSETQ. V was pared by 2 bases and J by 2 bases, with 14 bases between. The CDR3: CASSFRDKFTYNEQFF. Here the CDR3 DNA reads TGCGCCAGCAGCTTCCGGGACAAATTCACCTACAATGAGCAGTTCTTC.

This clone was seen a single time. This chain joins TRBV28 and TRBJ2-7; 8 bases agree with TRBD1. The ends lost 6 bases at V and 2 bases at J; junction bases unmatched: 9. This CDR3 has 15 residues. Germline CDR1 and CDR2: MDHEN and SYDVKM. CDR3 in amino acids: CASSDPTGGTYEQYF. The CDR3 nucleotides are TGTGCCAGCAGCGATCCTACAGGGGGGACCTACGAGCAGTACTTC.

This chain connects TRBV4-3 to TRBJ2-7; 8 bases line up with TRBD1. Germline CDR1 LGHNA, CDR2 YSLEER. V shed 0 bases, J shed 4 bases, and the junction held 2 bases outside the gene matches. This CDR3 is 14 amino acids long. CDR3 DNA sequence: TGCGCCAGCAGCCAAGACAGGGGGCGGTACGAGCAGTACTTC. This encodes CASSQDRGRYEQYF.

The CDR3 sequence is CSVALPNGYEQYF. CDR3 sequence (DNA): TGCAGCGTCGCACTCCCCAACGGCTACGAGCAGTACTTC. The V call is TRBV29-1, the J call TRBJ2-7; D gene unclear. The CDR3 spans 13 residues. V gave up 6 bases and J gave up 3 bases, with 15 bases separating them. The germline gives CDR1 SQVTM, CDR2 ANQGSEA.

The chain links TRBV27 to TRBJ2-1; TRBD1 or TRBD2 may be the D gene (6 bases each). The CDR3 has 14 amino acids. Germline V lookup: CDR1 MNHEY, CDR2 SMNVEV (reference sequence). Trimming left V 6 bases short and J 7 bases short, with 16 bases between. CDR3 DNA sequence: TGTGCCAGCAGACGAGGGGGGAACAATAATGAGCAGTTCTTC. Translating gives CASRRGGNNNEQFF.

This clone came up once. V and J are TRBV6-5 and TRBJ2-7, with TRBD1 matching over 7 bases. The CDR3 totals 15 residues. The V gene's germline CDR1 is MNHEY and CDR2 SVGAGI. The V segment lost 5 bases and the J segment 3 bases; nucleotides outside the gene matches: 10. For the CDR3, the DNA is TGTGCCAGCAGTGGAACAGGGGTGGTAGTCTACGAGCAGTACTTC. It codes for CASSGTGVVVYEQYF.

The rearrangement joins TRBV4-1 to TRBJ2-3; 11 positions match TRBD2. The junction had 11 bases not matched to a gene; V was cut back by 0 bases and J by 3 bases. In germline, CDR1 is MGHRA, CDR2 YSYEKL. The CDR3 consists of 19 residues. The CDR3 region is CASSQEGTSGGQWTDTQYF. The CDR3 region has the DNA TGCGCCAGCAGCCAAGAAGGAACTAGCGGGGGTCAATGGACAGATACGCAGTATTTT.

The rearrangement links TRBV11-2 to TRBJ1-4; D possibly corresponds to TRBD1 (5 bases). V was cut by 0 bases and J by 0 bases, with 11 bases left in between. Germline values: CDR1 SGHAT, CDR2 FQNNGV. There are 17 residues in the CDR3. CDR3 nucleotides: TGTGCCAGCAGCTTAGAGGGAGGGACGGCAACTAATGAAAAACTGTTTTTT. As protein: CASSLEGGTATNEKLFF. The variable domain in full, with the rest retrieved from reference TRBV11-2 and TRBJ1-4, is EAGVAQSPRYKIIEKRQSVAFWCNPISGHATLYWYQQILGQGPKLLIQFQNNGVVDDSQLPKDRFSAERLKGVDSTLKIQPAKLEDSAVYLCASSLEGGTATNEKLFFGSGTQLSVL.

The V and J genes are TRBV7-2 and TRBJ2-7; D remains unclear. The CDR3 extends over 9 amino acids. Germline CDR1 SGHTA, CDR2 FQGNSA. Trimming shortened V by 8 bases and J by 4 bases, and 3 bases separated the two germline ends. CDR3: CASGYEQYF. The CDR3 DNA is TGTGCCAGCGGGTACGAGCAGTACTTC.

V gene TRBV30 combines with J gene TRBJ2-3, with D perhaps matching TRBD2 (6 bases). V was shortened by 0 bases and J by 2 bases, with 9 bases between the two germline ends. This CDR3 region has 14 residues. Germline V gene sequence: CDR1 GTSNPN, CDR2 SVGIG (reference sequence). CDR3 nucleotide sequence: TGTGCCTGGAGTGTAAGGGGACTCACAGATACGCAGTATTTT. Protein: CAWSVRGLTDTQYF.

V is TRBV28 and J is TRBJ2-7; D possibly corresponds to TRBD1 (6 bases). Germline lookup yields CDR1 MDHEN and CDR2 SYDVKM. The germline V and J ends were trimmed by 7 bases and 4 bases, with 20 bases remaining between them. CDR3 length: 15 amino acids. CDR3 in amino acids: CASITGPGQKYEQYF. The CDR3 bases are TGTGCCAGCATCACTGGGCCGGGACAAAAATACGAGCAGTACTTC.

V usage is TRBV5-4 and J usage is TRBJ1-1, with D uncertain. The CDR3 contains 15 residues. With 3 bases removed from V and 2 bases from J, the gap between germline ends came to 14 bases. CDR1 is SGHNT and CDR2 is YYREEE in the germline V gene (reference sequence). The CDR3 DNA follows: TGTGCCAGCAGCTCCCCCTCGAGGGCTAACACTGAAGCTTTCTTT. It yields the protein CASSSPSRANTEAFF. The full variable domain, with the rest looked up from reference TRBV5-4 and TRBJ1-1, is ETGVTQSPTHLIKTRGQQVTLRCSSQSGHNTVSWYQQALGQGPQFIFQYYREEENGRGNFPPRFSGLQFPNYSSELNVNALELDDSALYLCASSSPSRANTEAFFGQGTRLTVV.

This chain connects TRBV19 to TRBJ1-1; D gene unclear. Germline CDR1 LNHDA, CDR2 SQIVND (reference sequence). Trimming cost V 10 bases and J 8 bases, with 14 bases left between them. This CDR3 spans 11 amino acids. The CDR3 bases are TGTGCCACCCTAAGAGGTCAGGAAGCTTTCTTT. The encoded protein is CATLRGQEAFF.

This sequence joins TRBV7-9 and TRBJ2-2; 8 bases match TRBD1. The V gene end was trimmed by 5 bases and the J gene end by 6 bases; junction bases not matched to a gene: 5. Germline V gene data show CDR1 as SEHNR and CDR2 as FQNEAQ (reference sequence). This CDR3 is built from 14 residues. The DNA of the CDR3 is TGTGCCAGCAGCCAGGGGGCAATGTCCGGGGAGCTGTTTTTT. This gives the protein CASSQGAMSGELFF.

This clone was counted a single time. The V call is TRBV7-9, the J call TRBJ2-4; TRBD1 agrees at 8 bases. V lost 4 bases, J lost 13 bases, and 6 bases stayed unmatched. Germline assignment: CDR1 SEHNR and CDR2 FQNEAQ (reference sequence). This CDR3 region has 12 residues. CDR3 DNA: TGTGCCAGCAGCTCCTCTAGGACAGGGCAGTACTTC. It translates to CASSSSRTGQYF.

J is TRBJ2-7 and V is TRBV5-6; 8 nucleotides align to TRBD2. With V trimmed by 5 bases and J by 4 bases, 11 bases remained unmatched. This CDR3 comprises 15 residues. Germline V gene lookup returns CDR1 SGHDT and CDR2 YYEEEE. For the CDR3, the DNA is TGTGCCAGCAGGTTCACTAGCGGAACAAATTACGAGCAGTACTTC. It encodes CASRFTSGTNYEQYF.